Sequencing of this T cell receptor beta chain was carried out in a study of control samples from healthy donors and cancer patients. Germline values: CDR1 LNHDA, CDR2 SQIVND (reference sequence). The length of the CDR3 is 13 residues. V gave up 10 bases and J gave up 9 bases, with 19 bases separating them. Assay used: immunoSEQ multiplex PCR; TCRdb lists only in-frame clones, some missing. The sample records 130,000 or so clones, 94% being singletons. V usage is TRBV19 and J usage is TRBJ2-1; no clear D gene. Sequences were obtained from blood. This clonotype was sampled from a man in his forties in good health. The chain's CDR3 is CATSTEMRSEQFF. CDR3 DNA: TGTGCCACCTCTACCGAAATGAGGTCTGAGCAGTTCTTC.